Here is one T cell receptor beta chain with its context. This clonotype has ten or more counts. There is no known antigen for this receptor. There are no base qualities to consult, and no much larger clone falls within one base. The data are from a study of response to subunit inactivated influenza vaccine (dated by TCRdb to between 2018 and 2020). Regarding the study in general: Deep quantitative T cell receptor repertoire profiling was used in the study to track responses to a trivalent subunit inactivated influenza vaccine.

Study-wide findings and limitations: According to the authors, only a limited number of new T cells may be recruited by each seasonal influenza vaccination.

Libraries were constructed by RT-PCR. Data came from an Illumina HiSeq 2500. TCRdb redid the processing of the public reads, applying fastp at Q25 and MiXCR, and retained in-frame beta chains. Rows merge per CDR3 protein into single entries with the most common DNA and genes. For this sample the table gives more than 450,000 distinct CDR3 sequences, of which less than 10% were detected only once. In total, the top ten clones hold over 10% of the sample. V lost 4 bases and J lost 8 bases; the stretch between them is 15 bases long. The germline V gene provides CDR1 ENHRY and CDR2 SYGVKD. The CDR3, cysteine through phenylalanine, is 14 amino acids long. Only the CDR3 portion is preserved as DNA: 42 bases, with reading frame beginning at the first base.

The sequenced sample was PBMCs from blood, obtained roughly 24 months after vaccination. The clonotype originates from a man aged 50 to 69 who received an inactivated influenza vaccine. Donor details come from another sample of the same person, matched by shared clones. In this chain, TRBV10-3 is recombined with TRBJ2-1, with the D gene too uncertain to name. The DNA reads TGTGCCATCAGTGGACGAGCCCTCGAAGATGAGCAGTTCTTC. This sequence encodes CAISGRALEDEQFF.